One and the same sample provided the 20 T cell receptor beta chains below, sequenced in a study of OX40 agonist ivuxolimab in advanced cancers. Assay: immunoSEQ multiplex PCR; the TCRdb copy retains only in-frame clones and omits some. The sample shows about 82,000 clones, more than 90% of them seen only once. This sample comprised CD4+ or CD8+ T cells sorted from blood, obtained in a trial of the OX40 agonist ivuxolimab. The receptors come from an adult with an advanced solid tumor such as melanoma, head and neck, liver or kidney cancer.

The chain couples TRBV5-1 to TRBJ2-1; D is possibly TRBD1 or TRBD2 (6 bases each). Germline CDR1 SGHRS, CDR2 YFSETQ. This CDR3 has 15 amino acids. Trimming cost V 5 bases and J 2 bases, with 14 bases left between them. In nucleotides, the CDR3 is TGCGCCAGCAGTCCCCGGGGGCCAACCTACAATGAGCAGTTCTTC. Its protein product is CASSPRGPTYNEQFF.

The chain couples TRBV10-2 to TRBJ1-1, with a tentative D call TRBD1 (5 bases). The CDR3 contains 13 residues. Germline values: CDR1 WSHSY, CDR2 SAAADI. Trimming left V 3 bases short and J 3 bases short, with 8 bases between. The CDR3 DNA reads as TGCGCCAGCAGTGAAGACAGTTACACTGAAGCTTTCTTT. This encodes CASSEDSYTEAFF.

The J gene is TRBJ2-7, the V gene TRBV10-1, with TRBD2 as a possible D gene (6 bases). Germline V gives CDR1 WNHNN, CDR2 SYGVQD (reference sequence). This CDR3 has 13 residues. V was cut by 3 bases and J by 7 bases, with 13 bases left in between. The CDR3 coding sequence is TGCGCCAGCAGTGACTCCTACGCGGGAGAGCAGTACTTC. It encodes CASSDSYAGEQYF.

This clone was recorded only once. V and J are TRBV11-1 and TRBJ2-1; D unclear. This CDR3 comprises 14 residues. Between the trimmed V and J ends, which lost 1 base and 8 bases, there was a span of 12 bases. Germline V CDR1 and CDR2: SGHAT, FQDESV (reference sequence). As DNA, the CDR3 is TGTGCCAGCAGCTTAGGATCAAATAACCATGAGCAGTTCTTC. Encoded protein: CASSLGSNNHEQFF.

This clone was observed a handful of times. The chain joins TRBV19 to TRBJ2-3; D is unresolved. The CDR3 consists of 13 residues. Germline-derived CDR1 and CDR2 are LNHDA and SQIVND (reference sequence). The V end was cut by 6 bases, the J end by 8 bases, with 15 bases between. This chain's CDR3 is CASRSPPERTQYF. CDR3 sequence (DNA): TGTGCCAGTAGATCCCCTCCGGAACGTACGCAGTATTTT.

Only a few counts were recorded for this clone. The V call is TRBV29-1, the J call TRBJ1-1; no firm D call. Trimming left V 6 bases short and J 3 bases short, with 5 bases between. CDR1 and CDR2 from the germline V gene are SQVTM and ANQGSEA. CDR3 size: 10 residues. The CDR3 loop is CSVQDTEAFF. The CDR3 region has the DNA TGCAGCGTCCAGGACACTGAAGCTTTCTTT.

This chain uses TRBV18 with TRBJ1-3, with a possible D match to TRBD1 (6 bases). Germline-derived CDR1 and CDR2 are KGHSH and LQKENI. Trimming stripped 5 bases from V and 0 bases from J, with 14 bases between. CDR3 size: 16 residues. The CDR3 region has the DNA TGTGCCAGCTCAAACCGGGACATAAGCTCTGGAAACACCATATATTTT. As protein: CASSNRDISSGNTIYF. The full variable domain, with the rest looked up from reference TRBV18 and TRBJ1-3, is NAGVMQNPRHLVRRRGQEARLRCSPMKGHSHVYWYRQLPEEGLKFMVYLQKENIIDESGMPKERFSAEFPKEGPSILRIQQVVRGDSAAYFCASSNRDISSGNTIYFGEGSWLTVV.

This sequence joins TRBV5-1 and TRBJ2-5; the D gene is possibly TRBD1 (5 bases). The ends were cut back, 5 bases at V and 1 base at J, with 12 bases in the middle. This CDR3 has 14 residues. CDR1 and CDR2 (germline): SGHRS, YFSETQ. CDR3 loop: CASRQGPGQETQYF. The CDR3 DNA follows: TGCGCCAGCAGGCAGGGCCCAGGCCAAGAGACCCAGTACTTC.

The rearrangement links TRBV7-8 to TRBJ1-5; no clear D. The V gene lost 1 base and the J gene lost 0 bases, with 7 bases spanning the gap. The CDR3 consists of 15 residues. Germline CDR1 SGHVS, CDR2 FQNEAQ. The CDR3 DNA sequence: TGTGCCAGCAGCTTAGGGCAGTCTAGCAATCAGCCCCAGCATTTT. It codes for CASSLGQSSNQPQHF.

V gene TRBV11-1 combines with J gene TRBJ2-5, with 7 positions matching TRBD1. The CDR3 sequence is 15 residues long. In germline, CDR1 is SGHAT, CDR2 FQDESV (reference sequence). V dropped 4 bases and J dropped 0; count of bases not matched to a gene: 5. This chain's CDR3 is CASSSRDSYQETQYF. DNA of the CDR3: TGTGCCAGCAGCTCCCGGGACAGCTACCAAGAGACCCAGTACTTC.

This clone has only one observation. This chain connects TRBV19 to TRBJ2-6; 9 bases align to TRBD2. Germline assignment: CDR1 LNHDA and CDR2 SQIVND (reference sequence). The CDR3 totals 18 residues. Trimming removed 3 bases from V and 4 bases from J; junction bases left unmatched: 10. The CDR3 here is CASSMTSGAVSGANVLTF. CDR3 in DNA: TGTGCCAGTAGTATGACTAGCGGAGCCGTTTCGGGGGCCAACGTCCTGACTTTC.

This clone has only one observation. The chain employs TRBV7-8 and TRBJ1-4, with a weak D call TRBD1 (5 bases). CDR3 length: 11 residues. Per the germline V gene, CDR1 is SGHVS and CDR2 is FQNEAQ. The V end was cut by 0 bases, the J end by 13 bases, with 6 bases between. CDR3 residues: CASSLAGGLFF. CDR3 coding DNA: TGTGCCAGCAGCTTAGCCGGGGGACTGTTTTTT. Drawing the rest from reference TRBV7-8 and TRBJ1-4, the complete variable domain is GAGVSQSPRYKVAKRGQDVALRCDPISGHVSLFWYQQALGQGPEFLTYFQNEAQLDKSGLPSDRFFAERPEGSVSTLKIQRTQQEDSAVYLCASSLAGGLFFGSGTQLSVL.

The chain combines TRBV19 with TRBJ1-5; D might be TRBD1 (5 bases). The germline V and J ends were trimmed by 5 bases and 6 bases, with 17 bases remaining between them. The CDR3 length is 15 residues. Germline CDR1 reads LNHDA; CDR2 reads SQIVND (reference sequence). The CDR3 loop reads CASSLREGHGQPQHF. In DNA form, the CDR3 reads TGTGCCAGTAGTCTCCGGGAGGGGCACGGTCAGCCCCAGCATTTT. Full variable domain (remainder filled in from reference TRBV19 and TRBJ1-5): DGGITQSPKYLFRKEGQNVTLSCEQNLNHDAMYWYRQDPGQGLRLIYYSQIVNDFQKGDIAEGYSVSREKKESFPLTVTSAQKNPTAFYLCASSLREGHGQPQHFGDGTRLSIL.

The chain has TRBV5-4 and TRBJ2-5; TRBD2 agrees at 11 bases. After removal of 5 bases from V and 2 bases from J, the junction contained 2 bases not matched to a gene. This CDR3 contains 14 residues. From germline, CDR1 is SGHNT and CDR2 YYREEE (reference sequence). The chain's CDR3 is CASSLAGGQETQYF. The CDR3 bases are TGTGCCAGCAGTCTAGCGGGAGGTCAAGAGACCCAGTACTTC.

This clone was observed a few times. The chain joins TRBV30 to TRBJ1-1; TRBD1 matches 7 bases. There are 12 residues in the CDR3. The junction had 3 bases not matched to a gene; V was cut back by 5 bases and J by 3 bases. Per the germline V gene, CDR1 is GTSNPN and CDR2 is SVGIG (reference sequence). In nucleotides, the CDR3 is TGTGCCTGGGCAGGACAGGACACTGAAGCTTTCTTT. It is translated as CAWAGQDTEAFF.

The J gene is TRBJ2-2, the V gene TRBV9; weak D call: TRBD1 (5 bases). From germline, CDR1 is SGDLS and CDR2 YYNGEE. Deletions cut 2 bases from V and 0 bases from J, with 14 bases between. The CDR3 runs 17 residues. The CDR3 coding sequence is TGTGCCAGCAGCGTTCTAGACAGCCCCTCGAACACCGGGGAGCTGTTTTTT. Its protein product is CASSVLDSPSNTGELFF.

V and J are TRBV7-3 and TRBJ2-3, with a tentative D call TRBD2 (5 bases). The germline CDR1 and CDR2 sequences are SGHTA and FQGTGA. Between the trimmed V and J ends, which lost 1 base and 6 bases, there was a span of 14 bases. This CDR3 contains 15 residues. The CDR3 DNA sequence: TGTGCCAGCAGCTTAATGGGCGGGTTGGCTGATACGCAGTATTTT. Translation gives CASSLMGGLADTQYF.

The chain links TRBV18 to TRBJ2-3, with TRBD1 identical over 8 bases. V shed 3 bases and J 6 bases; nucleotides not matched to a gene: 11. The CDR3 is made up of 16 amino acids. Germline V CDR1 and CDR2: KGHSH, LQKENI. CDR3 protein: CASSPLKSPGGDTQYF. CDR3 bases: TGTGCCAGCTCACCCCTCAAATCCCCAGGGGGCGATACGCAGTATTTT.

The V and J genes are TRBV7-9 and TRBJ2-2; weak D call: TRBD2 (5 bases). V shed 1 base and J shed 3 bases, with 12 bases lying between them. The V gene's germline CDR1 is SEHNR and CDR2 FQNEAQ (reference sequence). The CDR3 sequence is 16 residues long. In DNA form, the CDR3 reads TGTGCCAGCAGCTTAGTCTCCTTGGGAGACACCGGGGAGCTGTTTTTT. Encoded protein: CASSLVSLGDTGELFF.

The chain combines TRBV6-1 with TRBJ2-1, with 13 bases lining up with TRBD2. The CDR3 loop spans 16 amino acids. In germline, CDR1 is MNHNS, CDR2 SASEGT. V shed 2 bases, J shed 5 bases, and the junction held 3 bases outside the gene matches. The CDR3 reads CASSETSGRGNNEQFF. As DNA, the CDR3 is TGTGCCAGCAGTGAAACTAGCGGGAGGGGAAACAATGAGCAGTTCTTC.